The clone carrying this T cell receptor beta chain appeared a few times. No antigen is known for it. The investigators reverse transcribed all of the isolated RNA, so they sequenced expressed TCRB transcripts. Data came from immunoSEQ multiplex PCR; TCRdb stores just in-frame clones and leaves some out. The sample yields hundreds of thousands of clones, 7.5% to 10% seen once. The data were obtained in a study of beta chain features in type 1 diabetes. Study-level points and caveats: Across patients, naive, central memory and Treg TCRB repertoires exhibited apparently greater similarity than was observed across healthy donors.

The sequenced sample was naive CD4+ T cells from blood. This receptor was obtained from a woman aged 18-35 years in good health.

The CDR3 nucleotides read TGTGCCAGCAGCCCGAGACTAGCGGACAATGAGCAGTTCTTC. It yields the protein CASSPRLADNEQFF. This rearrangement joins TRBV11-2 to TRBJ2-1; 9 bases line up with TRBD2. The CDR3 length is 14 residues. The germline V gene has CDR1 SGHAT and CDR2 FQNNGV. Unmatched junction bases numbered 4, after V lost 5 bases and J lost 5 bases.